Listed below are T cell receptor beta chains from one sample, sequenced in a study of T-cell memory formation after mild COVID-19. A single record per CDR3 protein comes from TCRdb applying MiXCR to the 5' RACE reads. The table shows about 170,000 distinct CDR3 sequences, with around 13% occurring only once. The sequencing input was PBMCs or a T cell subset sorted from them (not recorded which). The receptors stem from a young man who had mild COVID-19 (a few samples of this study predate the infection). Cell type and time point are not known. The CDR3 runs from the conserved cysteine through the conserved F or W. A D gene is named only where the DNA matches it firmly. Some rows have no size entry. The others give once, few or many, or a class for an expanded clone.

j_gene	abundance	d_gene	v_gene	CDR3nt	CDR3aa
TRBJ1-1	NA	TRBD1	TRBV5-1	TGCGCCAGCAGGACAGGGTTCAACACTGAAGCTTTCTTT	CASRTGFNTEAFF
TRBJ2-5	few	NA	TRBV20-1	TGCAGTCTAGAGAGAGACATGCCCCAATTAGAGACCCAGTACTTC	CSLERDMPQLETQYF
TRBJ2-7	NA	TRBD1	TRBV12-3/TRBV12-4	TGTGCCAGCAGCTCACAGGGGACCCTCTACGAGCAGTACTTC	CASSSQGTLYEQYF
TRBJ1-2	NA	TRBD1	TRBV7-2	TGTGCCATCAGCCCAGGGGGGGGGTGGCATGGCTACACCTTC	CAISPGGGWHGYTF
TRBJ1-4	NA	NA	TRBV5-1	TGCGCCAGCGCCAGAGGGGCCGGTGAAAAACTGTTTTTT	CASARGAGEKLFF
TRBJ1-6	NA	NA	TRBV5-1	TGCGCCAGCAGCTTAGATCTAGGGGGTATCAATTCACCCCTCCACTTT	CASSLDLGGINSPLHF
TRBJ2-5	NA	NA	TRBV7-8	TGTGCCAGCAGCTCCTTAGCGGAGGAGACCCAGTACTTC	CASSSLAEETQYF
TRBJ1-4	few	NA	TRBV6-2/TRBV6-3	TGTGCCAGCAGTTACTCGCGGAGGTCTGAGGAAAAACTGTTTTTT	CASSYSRRSEEKLFF
TRBJ1-2	NA	TRBD1	TRBV6-2/TRBV6-3	TGTGCCAGCAGTCCCTGGGGACAGGCCTATGGCTACACCTTC	CASSPWGQAYGYTF
TRBJ2-3	NA	NA	TRBV5-1	TGCGCCAGCAGCTTGGAGGGGTTGGCTGCAGATACGCAGTATTTT	CASSLEGLAADTQYF
TRBJ2-6	NA	TRBD1	TRBV6-5	TGTGCCAGCAGTCCCGGGACAGCTGGGGCCAACGTCCTGACTTTC	CASSPGTAGANVLTF
TRBJ2-1	few	NA	TRBV3-1	TGTGCCACCAGTACTTCCCCACCCAATGAGCAGTTCTTC	CATSTSPPNEQFF
TRBJ1-6	many	NA	TRBV7-8	TGTGCCAGCAGGCAAGGGGAGGGTGCGGTGGTAAATTCACCCCTCCACTTT	CASRQGEGAVVNSPLHF
TRBJ1-2	NA	NA	TRBV6-2/TRBV6-3	TGTGCCAGCAGTTATTGGACAGAAGGCTACACCTTC	CASSYWTEGYTF
TRBJ2-1	many	NA	TRBV20-1	TGCAGTGCCGCCTCGGTGGAGTGGGCCTTCGAGCAGTTCTTC	CSAASVEWAFEQFF
TRBJ2-3	few	TRBD1	TRBV5-1	TGCGCCAGCAGCAAGGGACAGGGGGCCTCAGATACGCAGTATTTT	CASSKGQGASDTQYF
TRBJ2-5	few	TRBD1	TRBV9	TGTGCCAGCAGCGCCCGGACAGGGTGGGTTGAGACCCAGTACTTC	CASSARTGWVETQYF
TRBJ2-1	many	TRBD2	TRBV12-3/TRBV12-4	TGTGCCAGCAGTTCCCTAGCGGGGAGCTCCTACAATGAGCAGTTCTTC	CASSSLAGSSYNEQFF
TRBJ2-3	NA	NA	TRBV20-1	TGCAGTGCACGAGACCGGGATACGCAGTATTTT	CSARDRDTQYF
TRBJ2-1	many	NA	TRBV5-1	TGCGCCAGCAGCTTGGTGGCGAACAATGAGCAGTTCTTC	CASSLVANNEQFF
TRBJ2-1	NA	NA	TRBV7-9	TGTGCCAGCAGCTTACAGGGGTTACATGAGCAGTTCTTC	CASSLQGLHEQFF
TRBJ2-3	NA	TRBD2	TRBV5-6	TGTGCCAGCAGCCTCTACCTAGCGGGGGTGACAGATACGCAGTATTTT	CASSLYLAGVTDTQYF
TRBJ2-1	NA	TRBD2	TRBV6-5	TGTGCCAGCAGTTACTCTCTAGCGGGGGGCAGGAGTGAGCAGTTCTTC	CASSYSLAGGRSEQFF
TRBJ1-1	NA	TRBD1	TRBV4-3	TGCGCCAGCAGCCATCTCGGACAGGGGAGTGTGTCTGAAGCTTTCTTT	CASSHLGQGSVSEAFF
TRBJ1-4	few	TRBD1	TRBV12-3/TRBV12-4	TGTGCCAGCAGCGGACAGGCGAATGAAAAACTGTTTTTT	CASSGQANEKLFF
TRBJ2-3	NA	NA	TRBV20-1	TGCAGTGCTCGCTCCGGGGCCTACACAGATACGCAGTATTTT	CSARSGAYTDTQYF
TRBJ2-2	NA	TRBD1	TRBV12-3/TRBV12-4	TGTGCCAGCAATTTTAACGTCCGGGACAGCACCGGGGAGCTGTTTTTT	CASNFNVRDSTGELFF
TRBJ2-5	few	TRBD1	TRBV7-8	TGTGCCAGCAGCCACGGGACAGGGTGGCAAGAGACCCAGTACTTC	CASSHGTGWQETQYF
TRBJ2-5	few	NA	TRBV6-2/TRBV6-3	TGTGCCAGCAGTTACTCCAGGAGACAGGCATCGACCCAGTACTTC	CASSYSRRQASTQYF
TRBJ2-2	few	NA	TRBV5-6	TGTGCCAGCAGCTTGCCAGGGAGGAGCGGGGAGCTGTTTTTT	CASSLPGRSGELFF
TRBJ2-3	NA	NA	TRBV28	TGTGCCAGCAGTTTCCCGGTCACAGATACGCAGTATTTT	CASSFPVTDTQYF
TRBJ2-1	few	NA	TRBV7-2	TGTGCCAGCAGCTTCTACAGGGGAGGTGGGCATGAGCAGCTCTTC	CASSFYRGGGHEQLF
TRBJ2-7	NA	TRBD1	TRBV4-2	TGTGCCAGCAGCCACGGGACAGGCTACGAGCAGTACTTC	CASSHGTGYEQYF
TRBJ2-5	NA	NA	TRBV6-5	TGTGCCAGCAGTTACTCAGGGGGGCAGGAGACCCAGTACTTC	CASSYSGGQETQYF
TRBJ2-5	NA	NA	TRBV6-5	TGTGCCAGCAGTTACTGGGCCCGGGGGGAGACCCAGTACTTC	CASSYWARGETQYF
TRBJ1-5	NA	NA	TRBV18	TGTGCCAGCTCACCCAACCGGCAGGGCAATCAGCCCCAGCATTTT	CASSPNRQGNQPQHF
TRBJ2-1	NA	NA	TRBV28	TGTGCCAGCACATCGGCCCGGGACCGACTCTTTTGGCAGTTCTTC	CASTSARDRLFWQFF
TRBJ2-3	NA	NA	TRBV13	TGTGCCAGCAGCTTAGATCGTGGAAGCACAGATACGCAGTATTTT	CASSLDRGSTDTQYF
TRBJ1-4	few	TRBD1	TRBV12-3/TRBV12-4	TGTGCCAGCAGTTTTGGTGGACAGGGGTTTTTTGGAACTAATGAAAAACTGTTTTTT	CASSFGGQGFFGTNEKLFF
TRBJ2-1	many	TRBD1	TRBV5-6	TGTGCCAGCAGCTTGGAGACAGGGGCCTACAATGAGCAGTTCTTC	CASSLETGAYNEQFF
TRBJ2-6	NA	NA	TRBV20-1	TGCAGTGCTAGAGACCTGGGCGGTCCCGGGGCCAACGTCCTGACTTTC	CSARDLGGPGANVLTF
TRBJ1-2	many	TRBD1	TRBV4-3	TGCGCCAGCAGCCAAGAGACAGGGCCATGGGTGGATGGCTACACCTTC	CASSQETGPWVDGYTF
TRBJ2-7	many	TRBD1	TRBV7-2	TGTGCCAGCAGTATCACCGGGACAGTCCTCTCCTACGAGCAGTACTTC	CASSITGTVLSYEQYF
TRBJ1-5	NA	NA	TRBV6-1	TGTGCCAGCAGTGAATTGGGGGCTTTTCAGCCCCAGCATTTT	CASSELGAFQPQHF
TRBJ1-6	NA	TRBD1	TRBV5-1	TGCGCCAGCAGCCGGGGACAGGATAATTCACCCCTCCACTTT	CASSRGQDNSPLHF
TRBJ1-1	NA	NA	TRBV10-3	TGTGCCATCAGTGAGTCGTCAGGGATTCGCACTGAAGCTTTATTT	CAISESSGIRTEALF
TRBJ1-2	few	NA	TRBV7-2	TGTGCCAGCGGGGGCCTGGAGGGCTACACCTTC	CASGGLEGYTF
TRBJ2-1	NA	TRBD2	TRBV7-6	TGTGCCAGCAGGGCAGCGGGGATAAATGAGCAGTTCTTC	CASRAAGINEQFF
TRBJ2-5	many	NA	TRBV7-2	TGTGCCAGCAGCTCCTCTAGAAAAGAGACCCAGTACTTC	CASSSSRKETQYF
TRBJ1-1	few	TRBD1	TRBV12-3/TRBV12-4	TGTGCCAGCAGCCGGGGAACAGGGGCTTCTATGAACACTGAAGCTTTCTTT	CASSRGTGASMNTEAFF
TRBJ1-1	NA	NA	TRBV5-1	TGCGCCAGCAGCTTGAGAGATTTCCCGAACACTGAAGCTTTCTTT	CASSLRDFPNTEAFF
TRBJ1-1	NA	NA	TRBV6-6	TGTGCCACCATAGGGACGGGGAGCACTGAAGCTTTCTTT	CATIGTGSTEAFF
TRBJ2-2	NA	TRBD1	TRBV20-1	TGCAGTGCTAGACCCGGGACAGGGAGACACACCGGGGAGCTGTTTTTT	CSARPGTGRHTGELFF
TRBJ1-6	NA	NA	TRBV5-1	TGCGCCAGCAGCTTTGTGTCCGGGAGCGCGGGGAATTCACCCCTCCACTTT	CASSFVSGSAGNSPLHF
TRBJ1-2	NA	NA	TRBV18	TGTGCCAGCTCACCCGGACAGATCTACACCTTC	CASSPGQIYTF
TRBJ2-2	many	TRBD2	TRBV25-1	TGTGCCAGCAGTTTTAGCGGGGGGGCGCCCGGGGAGCTGTTTTTT	CASSFSGGAPGELFF
TRBJ1-6	few	NA	TRBV4-3	TGCGCCAGCAGCCAAAGGGGCGGGGGTCGGTCCTATAATTCACCCCTCCACTTT	CASSQRGGGRSYNSPLHF
TRBJ2-5	NA	NA	TRBV7-2	TGTGCCAGCGCGAGACAGGGAGGTGAGGTGACCCAGTACTTC	CASARQGGEVTQYF
TRBJ2-1	many	NA	TRBV5-6	TGTGCCAGCAGCTTGAGGGGGGGATCTACGTACAATGAGCAGTTCTTC	CASSLRGGSTYNEQFF